One sample yielded the 32 T cell receptor beta chains listed below, sequenced in a study of preoperative IRX-2 immunotherapy in early breast cancer. Treatment meaning: preoperative locoregional IRX-2 cytokine immunotherapy. Profiled with immunoSEQ multiplex PCR; TCRdb holds only in-frame clones, not every one. This sample yields over 20,000 clones, of which approximately 80% are seen a single time; 1% to 1.5% belongs to the top ten. The material sequenced was lymph node tissue, taken after IRX-2 immunotherapy. These receptors all come from a human donor with breast cancer.

The chain uses TRBV15 and TRBJ1-4, with 10 bases fitting TRBD1. This CDR3 is 16 amino acids long. J lost 10 bases, V lost 5 bases, and 13 bases had no gene match. Germline V gives CDR1 LNHNV, CDR2 YYDKDF (reference sequence). CDR3 in amino acids: CATSSGSGTGDVKLFF. The CDR3 nucleotides read TGTGCCACCAGCTCCGGATCCGGGACAGGGGACGTAAAACTGTTTTTT. The entire variable domain, with the rest obtained from reference TRBV15 and TRBJ1-4, is as follows: DAMVIQNPRYQVTQFGKPVTLSCSQTLNHNVMYWYQQKSSQAPKLLFHYYDKDFNNEADTPDNFQSRRPNTSFCFLDIRSPGLGDTAMYLCATSSGSGTGDVKLFFGSGTQLSVL.

This clone appeared once. The chain joins TRBV23-1 to TRBJ2-7; D is perhaps TRBD2 (6 bases). TRBV23-1 is known as an ORF, though its function is uncertain. The CDR3 loop spans 14 amino acids. Trimming removed 6 bases from V and 6 bases from J, with 18 bases in between. The CDR3 sequence: CASSTSAAGREQYF. CDR3 DNA: TGCGCCAGCAGCACGTCGGCGGCGGGACGCGAGCAGTACTTC.

J is TRBJ1-6 and V is TRBV19; no reliable D call. CDR3 length: 15 residues. With 1 base removed from V and 6 bases from J, the gap between germline ends came to 10 bases. The germline V gene encodes CDR1 LNHDA and CDR2 SQIVND (reference sequence). For the CDR3, the DNA is TGTGCCAGTAGTATAGGGCCCTACTCTAATTCACCCCTCCACTTT. This gives the protein CASSIGPYSNSPLHF.

This CDR3 is CASSFVGVNGELFF. CDR3 nucleotides: TGTGCCAGCAGTTTTGTCGGGGTGAACGGGGAGCTGTTTTTT. The chain has TRBV28 and TRBJ2-2; D perhaps matches TRBD2 (5 bases). CDR3 size: 14 residues. Trimming took off 3 bases at V and 7 bases at J, with 12 bases between the two ends. Germline lookup yields CDR1 MDHEN and CDR2 SYDVKM.

The chain uses TRBV12-5 and TRBJ2-7; 7 bases line up with TRBD2. The V gene's germline CDR1 is LGHNT and CDR2 FRNRAP. This CDR3 has 15 residues. CDR3 DNA: TGTGCCAGCACCGCCCGGGAACGGGGGGTGTACGAGCAGTACTTC. Translated: CASTARERGVYEQYF.

The rearrangement uses TRBV7-8 and TRBJ2-1, with 13 bases lining up with TRBD2. The CDR3 spans 16 residues. The V segment lost 5 bases and the J segment 7 bases; nucleotides outside the gene matches: 8. Germline values: CDR1 SGHVS, CDR2 FQNEAQ. The CDR3 sequence is CASSTSGGAHLNEQFF. DNA for the CDR3: TGTGCCAGCAGCACTAGCGGGGGGGCTCATTTAAATGAGCAGTTCTTC.

The V gene is TRBV6-7, the J gene TRBJ1-2; D is unclear. TRBV6-7 carries the ORF label, with uncertain function. The CDR3 contains 13 residues. The V and J ends lost 7 bases and 7 bases respectively, with 16 bases between them. In DNA form, the CDR3 reads TGTGCCAGCATCAGCCGGGGTTCCTCTGGCTACACCTTC. This gives the protein CASISRGSSGYTF.

Concerning this clone itself: Its ends do not fully match the called genes, so a read error is possible. The rearrangement uses TRBV6-8 and TRBJ1-3; 7 bases map to TRBD1. The germline CDR1 and CDR2 sequences are MNHGY and SAAAGT. The CDR3 contains 17 residues. The CDR3 loop is CAISGPDRDLSGNTIYF. The CDR3 nucleotides read TGTGCCATCAGTGGGCCTGACAGGGACCTTTCTGGAAACACCATATATTTT.

The CDR3 reads CASSPRIAGQGHNSPLHF. DNA of the CDR3: TGTGCCAGCTCACCACGAATAGCGGGGCAGGGCCATAATTCACCCCTCCACTTT. The J gene is TRBJ1-6, the V gene TRBV18, with a tentative D call TRBD1 (5 bases). The germline CDR1 and CDR2 sequences are KGHSH and LQKENI. Trimming shortened V by 1 base and J by 5 bases, and 18 bases separated the two germline ends. CDR3 length: 18 amino acids.

The chain recombines TRBV7-6 with TRBJ1-5; a weak D match, TRBD1 (6 bases). Germline-derived CDR1 and CDR2 are SGHVS and FNYEAQ. The length of the CDR3 is 14 residues. V lost 5 bases and J lost 9, with 17 bases in between. The CDR3 DNA reads as TGTGCCAGCAGCCAACCCGGGACACTGGGGCCCCAGCATTTT. It yields the protein CASSQPGTLGPQHF.

The chain carries TRBV11-3 and TRBJ1-6; no clear D gene. The CDR3 covers 14 residues. Germline V gene data show CDR1 as SGHNT and CDR2 as YENEEA. Trimming shortened V by 0 bases and J by 5 bases, and 5 bases separated the two germline ends. DNA of the CDR3: TGTGCCAGCAGCTTAGACGGAAATAATTCACCCCTCCACTTT. This sequence encodes CASSLDGNNSPLHF.

Here the CDR3 DNA reads TGTGCCAGTCGCGTGGGGACCCACGAAACGCAGCCCCAGCATTTT. Protein product: CASRVGTHETQPQHF. The chain has TRBV19 and TRBJ1-5, with D tentatively TRBD1 (5 bases). Trimming removed 8 bases at V and 7 bases at J, with 21 bases between. Per germline, CDR1 LNHDA and CDR2 SQIVND (reference sequence). The CDR3 loop spans 15 amino acids.

The gene calls are TRBV29-1 and TRBJ1-4, with 8 bases aligning to TRBD1. The CDR3 runs 13 residues. Germline assignment: CDR1 SQVTM and CDR2 ANQGSEA. The V and J ends lost 4 bases and 8 bases, in that order; junction bases with no gene match: 6. CDR3 DNA sequence: TGCAGCGTTGGCAGGGGGCCAGGGGAAAAACTGTTTTTT. It is translated as CSVGRGPGEKLFF.

V gene TRBV14 combines with J gene TRBJ1-1, with TRBD1 matching 10 bases. This CDR3 has 13 amino acids. The germline V gene has CDR1 SGHDN and CDR2 FVKESK. Losses at the gene ends were 6 bases for V and 4 bases for J; bases not matched to a gene: 2. The CDR3 sequence is CASSRTGGTEAFF. As DNA, the CDR3 is TGTGCCAGCAGTCGGACAGGGGGCACTGAAGCTTTCTTT.

This clone was detected only once. The chain joins TRBV11-3 to TRBJ2-1, with 9 bases aligning to TRBD1. Germline lookup yields CDR1 SGHNT and CDR2 YENEEA. The CDR3 has 15 residues. Germline trimming cut 3 bases from V and 4 bases from J; bases unmatched to any gene: 4. The CDR3 sequence: CASSLDRGPYNEQFF. The CDR3 DNA is TGTGCCAGCAGCTTGGACAGGGGCCCTTACAATGAGCAGTTCTTC.

This clone was observed a single time. The rearrangement links TRBV18 to TRBJ1-2, with 9 bases fitting TRBD1. Germline CDR1 reads KGHSH; CDR2 reads LQKENI. Trimming removed 4 bases from V and 6 bases from J; junction bases left unmatched: 6. The CDR3 sequence is 14 residues long. The CDR3: CASSRTGASDGYTF. The CDR3, as DNA: TGTGCCAGCTCACGGACAGGGGCCTCCGATGGCTACACCTTC.

Written as DNA, the CDR3 is TGCGCCAGCGGATCCCTTCTTATAGGCTCTGGGGCCAACGTCCTGACTTTC. It yields the protein CASGSLLIGSGANVLTF. The chain is built from TRBV5-1 and TRBJ2-6; D call uncertain. The CDR3 has 17 residues. Trimming stripped 7 bases from V and 0 bases from J, with 17 bases between. The germline CDR1 and CDR2 sequences are SGHRS and YFSETQ.

This clone was seen more than once but under ten times. The V and J genes are TRBV14 and TRBJ2-5, with D possibly TRBD1 on 6 matching bases. The CDR3 extends over 13 amino acids. The V and J ends lost 4 bases and 4 bases respectively, with 10 bases between them. Germline CDR1 reads SGHDN; CDR2 reads FVKESK. The CDR3 reads CASSRGQRETQYF. The CDR3 DNA follows: TGTGCCAGCAGCCGCGGACAGAGAGAGACCCAGTACTTC.

The chain uses TRBV19 and TRBJ2-1, with D possibly TRBD2 on 5 matching bases. With 1 base removed from V and 12 bases from J, the gap between germline ends came to 16 bases. CDR1 and CDR2 (germline): LNHDA, SQIVND (reference sequence). The CDR3 consists of 14 residues. CDR3 DNA sequence: TGTGCCAGTAGTATAGGGCGACTCGGGATGGGGCAGTTCTTC. This translates into CASSIGRLGMGQFF. Supplemented by reference TRBV19 and TRBJ2-1, the full variable domain reads DGGITQSPKYLFRKEGQNVTLSCEQNLNHDAMYWYRQDPGQGLRLIYYSQIVNDFQKGDIAEGYSVSREKKESFPLTVTSAQKNPTAFYLCASSIGRLGMGQFFGPGTRLTVL.

The gene calls are TRBV15 and TRBJ2-2; D call uncertain. CDR1 is LNHNV, CDR2 YYDKDF, per germline (reference sequence). There are 17 residues in the CDR3. Between the trimmed V and J ends, which lost 0 bases and 5 bases, there was a span of 16 bases. As DNA, the CDR3 is TGTGCCACCAGCAGAGATCAGCCAGCCCGTTGGACCGGGGAGCTGTTTTTT. Translation: CATSRDQPARWTGELFF.

This chain links TRBV29-1 with TRBJ2-3, with 9 bases lining up with TRBD1. Trimming removed 6 bases from V and 4 bases from J; junction bases left unmatched: 2. Germline-derived CDR1 and CDR2 are SQVTM and ANQGSEA. The CDR3 sequence is 12 residues long. This chain's CDR3 is CSVGQGPDTQYF. Here the CDR3 DNA reads TGCAGCGTGGGACAGGGACCAGATACGCAGTATTTT.

In regard to this clone: Sequence at one end of the junction differs from germline and may be a read error. The CDR3 bases are TGTGCCAGCAGCTTAGATCTTTCTGGTCGGGAAAAATTGTTTTTT. Translating gives CASSLDLSGREKLFF. J is TRBJ1-4 and V is TRBV7-7; D call uncertain. Germline V gives CDR1 SSHAT, CDR2 FNYEAQ (reference sequence). This CDR3 spans 15 amino acids.

This clone was counted a single time. The CDR3 nucleotides read TGTGCCAGCAGTTACCAGGGGGCGCGGGGAAACACCATATATTTT. Its protein is CASSYQGARGNTIYF. This sequence joins TRBV6-8 and TRBJ1-3; 8 bases fit TRBD1. This CDR3 comprises 15 residues. The germline V gene encodes CDR1 MNHGY and CDR2 SAAAGT. V shed 2 bases, J shed 4 bases, and the junction held 4 bases outside the gene matches.

The V call is TRBV5-1, the J call TRBJ2-1; 7 bases line up with TRBD1. Looked up from germline, CDR1 is SGHRS and CDR2 is YFSETQ. V lost 4 bases, J lost 0 bases, and 4 bases stayed unmatched. CDR3 length: 15 residues. The CDR3 nucleotides read TGCGCCAGCAGCGAGGGACAGAGCTCCTACAATGAGCAGTTCTTC. Its translation: CASSEGQSSYNEQFF.

In its sample, this clone was seen a few times. The rearrangement uses TRBV6-8 and TRBJ2-6, with D perhaps TRBD1 (5 bases). Germline V gene data show CDR1 as MNHGY and CDR2 as SAAAGT. V was trimmed by 10 bases and J by 0 bases, leaving 16 bases between them. The CDR3 runs 16 residues. CDR3: CAITDTQGSGANVLTF. As DNA, the CDR3 is TGTGCCATCACTGATACTCAGGGCTCTGGGGCCAACGTCCTGACTTTC.

The chain couples TRBV18 to TRBJ2-1; D is undetermined. This CDR3 has 12 amino acids. V lost 5 bases to trimming and J lost 6 bases, with 8 bases between them. Germline lookup yields CDR1 KGHSH and CDR2 LQKENI. CDR3 amino acids: CASSVLGNEQFF. The CDR3 nucleotides are TGTGCCAGCTCAGTTTTGGGCAATGAGCAGTTCTTC.

This sequence joins TRBV6-8 and TRBJ1-1; no firm D call. The germline CDR1 and CDR2 sequences are MNHGY and SAAAGT. Deletions cut 6 bases from V and 3 bases from J, with 11 bases between. The CDR3 covers 13 residues. The CDR3 nucleotides read TGTGCCAGCAGCAACACGGACTACACTGAAGCTTTCTTT. This sequence encodes CASSNTDYTEAFF.

Comment on this clone: At one boundary the junction diverges from the germline segment, which might be a read error. CDR3 region: CAISGGDRDANEQFF. In nucleotides, the CDR3 is TGTGCCATCAGTGGGGGGGACAGGGATGCCAATGAGCAGTTCTTC. The genes are TRBV6-8 and TRBJ2-1; TRBD1 aligns across 9 bases. Germline loops: CDR1 MNHGY, CDR2 SAAAGT. The CDR3 sequence is 15 residues long.

V gene TRBV5-1 combines with J gene TRBJ1-4, with 9 bases lining up with TRBD1. Per the germline V gene, CDR1 is SGHRS and CDR2 is YFSETQ. This CDR3 comprises 16 residues. Trimming took 5 bases from V and 8 from J; bases not matched to a gene: 13. The CDR3 reads CASSPLLQGAREKLFF. The DNA for the CDR3 is TGCGCCAGCAGTCCCCTCCTACAGGGGGCTCGAGAAAAACTGTTTTTT. Using reference TRBV5-1 and TRBJ1-4 for the parts outside the CDR3, the full variable domain is KAGVTQTPRYLIKTRGQQVTLSCSPISGHRSVSWYQQTPGQGLQFLFEYFSETQRNKGNFPGRFSGRQFSNSRSEMNVSTLELGDSALYLCASSPLLQGAREKLFFGSGTQLSVL.

The genes are TRBV6-8 and TRBJ1-6, with 11 bases identical to TRBD1. With V trimmed by 6 bases and J by 10 bases, 8 bases remained unmatched. Germline V gene lookup returns CDR1 MNHGY and CDR2 SAAAGT. The CDR3 totals 15 residues. This CDR3 is CASRGGTGGRSPLHF. Here the CDR3 DNA reads TGTGCCAGCAGAGGGGGGACAGGGGGACGGTCACCCCTCCACTTT.

This clone was seen only a few times. J is TRBJ1-2 and V is TRBV15; tentatively, D is TRBD1 (5 bases). From germline, CDR1 is LNHNV and CDR2 YYDKDF (reference sequence). The CDR3 loop spans 15 amino acids. Trimming pared 0 bases from V and 7 bases from J, leaving 15 bases between. CDR3 DNA: TGTGCCACCAGCAGAGATGACCTTAGGGGAGGTGGCTACACCTTC. Amino acids: CATSRDDLRGGGYTF.

The CDR3 coding sequence is TGTGCTAGTGGTTTAAGTTACACTGAAGCTTTCTTT. Translated: CASGLSYTEAFF. The chain couples TRBV12-5 to TRBJ1-1; D gene unclear. The CDR3 runs 12 residues. Germline-derived CDR1 and CDR2 are LGHNT and FRNRAP. With 3 bases removed from V and 3 bases from J, the gap between germline ends came to 5 bases.